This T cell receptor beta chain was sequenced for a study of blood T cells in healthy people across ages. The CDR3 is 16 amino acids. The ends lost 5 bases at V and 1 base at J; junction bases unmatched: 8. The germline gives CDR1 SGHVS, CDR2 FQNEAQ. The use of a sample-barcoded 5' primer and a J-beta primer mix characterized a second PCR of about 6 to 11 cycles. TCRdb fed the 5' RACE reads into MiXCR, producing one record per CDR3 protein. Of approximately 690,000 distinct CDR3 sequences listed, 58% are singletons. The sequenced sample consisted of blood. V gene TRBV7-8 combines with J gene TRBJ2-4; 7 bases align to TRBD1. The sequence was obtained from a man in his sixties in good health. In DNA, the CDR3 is TGTGCCAGCAGCCGTAGACAGGGTACGGCCAAAAACATTCAGTACTTC. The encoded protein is CASSRRQGTAKNIQYF.